The 18 T cell receptor beta chains below all came from one sample that was sequenced in a study of brain T cells in children with intractable seizures. Assay: immunoSEQ multiplex PCR; the TCRdb copy retains only in-frame clones and omits some. The table lists under 400,000 clones, approximately 93% of them singletons. Sample time point: blood from clinic visit 5 months post-surgery; TSC patient then seizure free. Sample: peripheral blood, taken approximately 5 months after surgery. Source of these receptors: a boy under two years old with tuberous sclerosis and intractable seizures.

This clone is a singleton in its sample. The rearrangement joins TRBV12-5 to TRBJ1-5; D is unresolved. V lost 7 bases and J lost 1, with 17 bases in between. The germline gives CDR1 LGHNT, CDR2 FRNRAP. The CDR3 extends over 16 amino acids. The CDR3 is CASEISFTGSNQPQHF. As DNA, the CDR3 is TGTGCTAGTGAAATATCATTTACGGGGAGCAATCAGCCCCAGCATTTT. The entire variable domain, with the rest obtained from reference TRBV12-5 and TRBJ1-5, is as follows: DARVTQTPRHKVTEMGQEVTMRCQPILGHNTVFWYRQTMMQGLELLAYFRNRAPLDDSGMPKDRFSAEMPDATLATLKIQPSEPRDSAVYFCASEISFTGSNQPQHFGDGTRLSIL.

This clone has just a few counts. The chain uses TRBV19 and TRBJ1-2; possible D gene TRBD1, 6 bases. This CDR3 spans 16 amino acids. Trimming removed 10 bases at V and 8 bases at J, with 29 bases between. The V gene's germline CDR1 is LNHDA and CDR2 SQIVND (reference sequence). The CDR3 protein is CATRGQDKGSAEGYTF. The CDR3 DNA follows: TGTGCCACCCGGGGGCAGGACAAAGGATCGGCGGAGGGCTACACCTTC.

The chain recombines TRBV6-5 with TRBJ1-5; D might be TRBD1 (6 bases). CDR1 and CDR2 from the germline V gene are MNHEY and SVGAGI. The V and J ends lost 6 bases and 7 bases respectively, with 13 bases between them. This CDR3 spans 13 amino acids. This CDR3 reads CASRIFGGQPQHF. Here the CDR3 DNA reads TGTGCCAGCAGGATCTTTGGGGGCCAGCCCCAGCATTTT.

This chain uses TRBV19 with TRBJ1-4, with TRBD1 matching 10 bases. V shed 0 bases and J 0 bases; nucleotides not matched to a gene: 13. Looked up from germline, CDR1 is LNHDA and CDR2 is SQIVND (reference sequence). The CDR3 is made up of 21 amino acids. The CDR3 here is CASSIDWDRGGSFATNEKLFF. CDR3 DNA sequence: TGTGCCAGTAGTATAGACTGGGACAGGGGAGGCTCCTTTGCAACTAATGAAAAACTGTTTTTT.

This clone was seen only once. V gene TRBV10-3 combines with J gene TRBJ1-2; D is uncertain. CDR3 length: 14 residues. Germline lookup yields CDR1 ENHRY and CDR2 SYGVKD. V dropped 6 bases and J dropped 1 base, with 12 bases sitting between them. Written as DNA, the CDR3 is TGTGCCATCAGCGGGATGACCGATAACTATGGCTACACCTTC. Protein product: CAISGMTDNYGYTF.

This chain joins TRBV28 and TRBJ2-6, with a weak D call TRBD1 (5 bases). The CDR3 is made up of 16 amino acids. The V end was cut by 1 base, the J end by 0 bases, with 7 bases between. Germline values: CDR1 MDHEN, CDR2 SYDVKM. Here the CDR3 DNA reads TGTGCCAGCAGTTTATTGGGGCCCTCTGGGGCCAACGTCCTGACTTTC. Translating gives CASSLLGPSGANVLTF. Based on the CDR3 plus reference TRBV28 and TRBJ2-6, the full variable domain is DVKVTQSSRYLVKRTGEKVFLECVQDMDHENMFWYRQDPGLGLRLIYFSYDVKMKEKGDIPEGYSVSREKKERFSLILESASTNQTSMYLCASSLLGPSGANVLTFGAGSRLTVL.

The chain recombines TRBV10-3 with TRBJ2-5; 7 nucleotides align to TRBD2. CDR1 is ENHRY and CDR2 is SYGVKD in the germline V gene. CDR3 length equals 14 residues. J lost 2 bases, V lost 0 bases, and 0 bases had no gene match. The CDR3 bases are TGTGCCATCAGTGAGTCGGGGGGGCAAGAGACCCAGTACTTC. Amino acids: CAISESGGQETQYF.

The chain combines TRBV5-1 with TRBJ2-5, with D possibly being TRBD2 (6 bases). Germline CDR1 reads SGHRS; CDR2 reads YFSETQ. The CDR3 consists of 13 residues. V lost 4 bases and J 3 bases, leaving 10 bases between the germline ends. CDR3 residues: CASSQGLKETQYF. CDR3 nucleotides: TGCGCCAGCAGCCAGGGACTTAAAGAGACCCAGTACTTC.

This clone was seen once. This chain links TRBV7-9 with TRBJ1-1; 7 nucleotides match TRBD1. This CDR3 region has 13 residues. V lost 9 bases to trimming and J lost 1 base; unmatched junction nucleotides: 5. Germline V CDR1 and CDR2: SEHNR, FQNEAQ (reference sequence). CDR3 sequence reads: CASHRGGNTEAFF. The CDR3 DNA is TGTGCCAGTCACAGGGGAGGGAACACTGAAGCTTTCTTT.

The V call is TRBV9, the J call TRBJ2-1; 9 bases match TRBD2. The V gene's germline CDR1 is SGDLS and CDR2 YYNGEE. The CDR3 spans 15 residues. V lost 1 base to trimming and J lost 3 bases; unmatched junction nucleotides: 2. The CDR3 DNA reads as TGTGCCAGCAGCGTAAGCGGGGGGAACTACAATGAGCAGTTCTTC. Its protein is CASSVSGGNYNEQFF.

This clone has only one observation. The rearrangement joins TRBV29-1 to TRBJ2-1; 9 positions match TRBD2. There are 16 residues in the CDR3. Per the germline V gene, CDR1 is SQVTM and CDR2 is ANQGSEA. The trim removed 2 bases at V and 1 base at J, leaving 6 bases unmatched. The chain's CDR3 is CSVENPSGRSYNEQFF. The CDR3, as DNA: TGCAGCGTTGAAAACCCGAGCGGGAGGTCCTACAATGAGCAGTTCTTC.

Only a few counts were recorded for this clone. The J gene is TRBJ2-5, the V gene TRBV25-1; D might be TRBD1 or TRBD2, each matching 5 bases. The germline V and J ends were trimmed by 4 bases and 7 bases, with 13 bases remaining between them. CDR1 MGHDK and CDR2 SYGVNS come from the germline V gene. The CDR3 loop spans 13 amino acids. The CDR3, as DNA: TGTGCCAGCAGTGGGTGGGACCGCGGGACCCAGTACTTC. Residues: CASSGWDRGTQYF.

Here the CDR3 reads CASSPTLASNQPQHF. The CDR3 DNA reads as TGTGCCAGCAGCCCGACACTGGCGAGCAATCAGCCCCAGCATTTT. V and J are TRBV7-2 and TRBJ1-5; no clear D gene. This CDR3 spans 15 amino acids. With 5 bases removed from V and 1 base from J, the gap between germline ends came to 12 bases. Germline CDR1 is SGHTA and CDR2 is FQGNSA.

This rearrangement joins TRBV24-1 to TRBJ2-1; no definite D call. The CDR3 is made up of 12 amino acids. V lost 0 bases to trimming and J lost 9 bases, with 5 bases between them. CDR1 is KGHDR and CDR2 is SFDVKD in the germline V gene. DNA of the CDR3: TGTGCCACCAGTGATTTGAGCACTGAGCAGTTCTTC. Translating gives CATSDLSTEQFF.

Only a few counts were recorded for this clone. The V gene is TRBV10-3, the J gene TRBJ1-1; D might be TRBD1 (6 bases). Germline CDR1 reads ENHRY; CDR2 reads SYGVKD. Trimming cost V 6 bases and J 2 bases, with 19 bases left between them. The CDR3 spans 16 residues. The CDR3 reads CAISKGGGTINTEAFF. CDR3 bases: TGTGCCATCAGCAAAGGAGGGGGGACCATAAACACTGAAGCTTTCTTT.

The chain has TRBV3-1 (or the pseudogene TRBV3-2) and TRBJ2-5, with 9 bases that match TRBD2. This CDR3 spans 16 amino acids. Germline-derived CDR1 and CDR2 are LGHDT and YNNKEL (reference sequence). Losses at the gene ends were 1 base for V and 5 bases for J; bases not matched to a gene: 8. The CDR3: CASSQAARGGGETQYF. CDR3 nucleotide sequence: TGTGCCAGCAGCCAAGCGGCGCGGGGGGGCGGGGAGACCCAGTACTTC.

The rearrangement links TRBV2 to TRBJ1-5, with 8 bases lining up with TRBD1. J gave up 5 bases and V 5 bases, and 8 bases lay outside the gene matches. This CDR3 has 15 amino acids. Germline assignment: CDR1 SNHLY and CDR2 FYNNEI. The DNA of the CDR3 is TGTGCCAGCAGTCCCCCCCCCAGGGGGCATCAGCCCCAGCATTTT. This translates into CASSPPPRGHQPQHF.

The J gene is TRBJ1-2, the V gene TRBV10-1; D not resolved. Per germline, CDR1 WNHNN and CDR2 SYGVQD (reference sequence). Deletions cut 3 bases from V and 1 base from J, with 9 bases between. This CDR3 is 14 amino acids long. CDR3 region: CASSEAGINYGYTF. For the CDR3, the DNA is TGCGCCAGCAGTGAAGCGGGGATTAACTATGGCTACACCTTC.